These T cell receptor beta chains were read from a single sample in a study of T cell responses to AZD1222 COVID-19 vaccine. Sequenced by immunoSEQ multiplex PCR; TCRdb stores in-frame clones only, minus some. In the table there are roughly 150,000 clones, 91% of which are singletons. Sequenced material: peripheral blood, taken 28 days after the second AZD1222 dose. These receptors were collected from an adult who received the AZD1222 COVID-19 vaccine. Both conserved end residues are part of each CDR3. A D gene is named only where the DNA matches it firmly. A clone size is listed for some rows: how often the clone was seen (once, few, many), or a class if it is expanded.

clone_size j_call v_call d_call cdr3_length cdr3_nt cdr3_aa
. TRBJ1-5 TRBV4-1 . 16 TGCGCCAGCAGCCAAGATGGCAGTTCGGGCAATCAGCCCCAGCATTTT CASSQDGSSGNQPQHF
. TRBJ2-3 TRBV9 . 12 TGTGCCAGCAGCGTATTACCGGATACGCAGTATTTT CASSVLPDTQYF
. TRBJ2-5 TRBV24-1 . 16 TGTGCCACCAGTGACCCCGGGACAACCCTAGGAGAGACCCAGTACTTC CATSDPGTTLGETQYF
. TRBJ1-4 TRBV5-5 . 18 TGTGCCAGCAGCTTGGAGTTGTCTCGGGGACTATCGGGTGAAAAACTGTTTTTT CASSLELSRGLSGEKLFF
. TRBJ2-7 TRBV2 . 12 TGTGCCAGCAGTCTGCGAAGCGGGTGGCCGTACTTC CASSLRSGWPYF
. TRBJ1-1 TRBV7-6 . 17 TGTGCCAGCAGCTTAGCGGTGACAGCCCTAATGAACACTGAAGCTTTCTTT CASSLAVTALMNTEAFF
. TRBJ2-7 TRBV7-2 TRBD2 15 TGTGCCAGCAGGTTACTAGCGGGCCATCTAGGAGAGCAGTACTTC CASRLLAGHLGEQYF
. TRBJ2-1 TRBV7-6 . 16 TGTGCCAGCAGCTCCCGGGACTCCAGCTCCTACAATGAGCAGTTCTTC CASSSRDSSSYNEQFF
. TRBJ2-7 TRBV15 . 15 TGTGCCACCAGCAGAGACGGGGGCACGGACAACGAGCAGTACTTC CATSRDGGTDNEQYF
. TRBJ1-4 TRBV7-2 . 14 TGTGCCAGCAGCGTAGGGGGGACTAATGAAAAACTGTTTTTT CASSVGGTNEKLFF
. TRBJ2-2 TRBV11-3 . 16 TGTGCCAGCAGCTTATCTTCGGGCAGTTACACCGGGGAGCTGTTTTTT CASSLSSGSYTGELFF
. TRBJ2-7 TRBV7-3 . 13 TGTGCCAGCAGCTTGAATTGGGAGGCCGAGCAGTACTTC CASSLNWEAEQYF
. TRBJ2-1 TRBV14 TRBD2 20 TGTGCCAGCAGCCCGATCCGCAGGGTGGCGAGCGGGAGACCTGTCGATGAGCAGTTCTTC CASSPIRRVASGRPVDEQFF
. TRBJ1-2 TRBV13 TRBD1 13 TGTGCCAGCACCTCACAGGGGCTGGGAGGCTACACCTTC CASTSQGLGGYTF
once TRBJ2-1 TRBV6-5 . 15 TGTGCCAGCAGTTACGGTAGCGCATCCTACAATGAGCAGTTCTTC CASSYGSASYNEQFF
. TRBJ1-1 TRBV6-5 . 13 TGTGCCAGCAGTTTCGGACAGTTCACTGAAGCTTTCTTT CASSFGQFTEAFF
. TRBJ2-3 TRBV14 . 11 TGTGCCAGCAGCCAAGCGGATACGCAGTATTTT CASSQADTQYF
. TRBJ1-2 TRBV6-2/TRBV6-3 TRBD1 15 TGTGCCAGCAGTAACGACAGGGGAGCTCTGAATGGCTACACCTTC CASSNDRGALNGYTF
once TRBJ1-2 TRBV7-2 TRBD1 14 TGTGCCAGCAGCTGGTGGGGACAGGGGTATGGCTACACCTTC CASSWWGQGYGYTF
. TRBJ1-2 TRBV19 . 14 TGTGCCAGTATTAAGGTCCCCACTAACTATGGCTACACCTTC CASIKVPTNYGYTF
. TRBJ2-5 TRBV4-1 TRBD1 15 TGCGCCAGCAGCCAAGTGGGGACAGGACAAGAGACCCAGTACTTC CASSQVGTGQETQYF
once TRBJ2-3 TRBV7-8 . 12 TGTGCCACCACCCTTGGGACAGATACGCAGTATTTT CATTLGTDTQYF
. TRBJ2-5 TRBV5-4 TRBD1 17 TGTGCCAGCAGCTCGCACCCTCCGGGACAGGGGTTCGGCACCCAGTACTTC CASSSHPPGQGFGTQYF
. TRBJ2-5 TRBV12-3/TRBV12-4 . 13 TGTGCCAGCACCCGGGACATTGGCGAGACCCAGTACTTC CASTRDIGETQYF
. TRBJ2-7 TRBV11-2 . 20 TGTGCCAGCAGCTTAGACCGGACTTTTGGAGGGGCGGGCAGAACCTACGAGCAGTACTTC CASSLDRTFGGAGRTYEQYF
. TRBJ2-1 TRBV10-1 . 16 TGCGCCAGCAGTGAAGTTCAGGGTGGACTTGTAAATGAGCAGTTCTTC CASSEVQGGLVNEQFF
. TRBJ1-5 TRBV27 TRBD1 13 TGTGCCAGCAGCCGGACAGGGAGTCAGCCCCAGCATTTT CASSRTGSQPQHF
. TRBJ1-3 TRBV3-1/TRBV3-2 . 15 TGTGCCAGCAGCGCCCAAGGGAACGGTGGAAACACCATATATTTT CASSAQGNGGNTIYF
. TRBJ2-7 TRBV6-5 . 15 TGTGCCAGCAGTTACGGGGGTGGGCCGCCCTACGAGCAGTACTTC CASSYGGGPPYEQYF
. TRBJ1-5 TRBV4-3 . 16 TGCGCCAGCAGCCAAGAAAAATGGTCCAGCAATCAGCCCCAGCATTTT CASSQEKWSSNQPQHF
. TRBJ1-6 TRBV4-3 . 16 TGCGCCAGCAGCCAAGATTTGGGCCCGAAGAATTCACCCCTCCACTTT CASSQDLGPKNSPLHF
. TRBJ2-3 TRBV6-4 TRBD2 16 TGTGCCAGCAGTGGGCTAGCGGGCTCATACACAGATACGCAGTATTTT CASSGLAGSYTDTQYF
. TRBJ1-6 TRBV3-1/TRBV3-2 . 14 TGTGCCAGCAGCCCGTTGACCGCTTATTCACCCCTCCACTTT CASSPLTAYSPLHF
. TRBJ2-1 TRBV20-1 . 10 TGCAGTGCTAGGTCGACAGGCGGAATCTTC CSARSTGGIF
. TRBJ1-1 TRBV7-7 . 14 TGTGCTAGCACCCTAGGGTCAGGAGGCACTGAAGCTTTCTTT CASTLGSGGTEAFF
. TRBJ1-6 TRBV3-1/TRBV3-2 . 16 TGTGCCAGCAGCCAAGTAGCGGGGCTCTTTAATTCACCCCTCCACTTT CASSQVAGLFNSPLHF
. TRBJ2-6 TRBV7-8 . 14 TGTGCCAGCAGCTCCCAATCGGAGGCCAACGTCCTGACTTTC CASSSQSEANVLTF
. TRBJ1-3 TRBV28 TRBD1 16 TGTGCCAGCAGTTTCCTCCACGACAGGGTTGGAAACACCATATATTTT CASSFLHDRVGNTIYF
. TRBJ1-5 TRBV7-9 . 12 TGTGCCAGCAGCTTGCTGGATCAGCCCCAGCATTTT CASSLLDQPQHF
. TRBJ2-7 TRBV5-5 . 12 TGTGCCAGCAGCTTCTGGCGTGACGAGCAGTACTTC CASSFWRDEQYF
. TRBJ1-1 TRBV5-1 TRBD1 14 TGCGCCAGCAGCTTGGAGAGGGGGCTTACTGAAGCTTTCTTT CASSLERGLTEAFF
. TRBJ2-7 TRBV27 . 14 TGTGCCAGCAGTGCCCAGACTAGCTCCTACGAGCAGTACTTC CASSAQTSSYEQYF
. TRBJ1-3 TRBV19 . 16 TGTGCCAGTAGTATAGTCGCGGTTCCGAGTGGACACACCATATATTTT CASSIVAVPSGHTIYF
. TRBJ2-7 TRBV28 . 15 TGTGCCAGCAGTTTAATGAGGGTTACTAACTACGAGCAGTACTTC CASSLMRVTNYEQYF